This entry describes one T cell receptor beta chain. For the second PCR, which ran for 7 to 11 cycles, a sample-barcoded 5' primer and a J-beta primer mix were used. One entry per CDR3 protein, called by TCRdb with MiXCR from the 5' RACE reads. The sample has some 1.5 million distinct CDR3 sequences; less than 45% are singletons. This specimen belongs to a study of blood T cells in healthy people across ages. V lost 3 bases and J lost 5, with 10 bases in between. The CDR3 spans 13 residues. CDR1 is DFQATT, CDR2 SNEGSKA, per germline (reference sequence). The sample consisted of blood. This TCR was recovered from a woman under 30 in good health. This chain uses TRBV20-1 with TRBJ1-4; TRBD1 is a possible D gene (6 bases). The CDR3 sequence: CSASKGVNEKLFF. In nucleotides, the CDR3 is TGCAGTGCTAGTAAGGGGGTAAATGAAAAACTGTTTTTT.